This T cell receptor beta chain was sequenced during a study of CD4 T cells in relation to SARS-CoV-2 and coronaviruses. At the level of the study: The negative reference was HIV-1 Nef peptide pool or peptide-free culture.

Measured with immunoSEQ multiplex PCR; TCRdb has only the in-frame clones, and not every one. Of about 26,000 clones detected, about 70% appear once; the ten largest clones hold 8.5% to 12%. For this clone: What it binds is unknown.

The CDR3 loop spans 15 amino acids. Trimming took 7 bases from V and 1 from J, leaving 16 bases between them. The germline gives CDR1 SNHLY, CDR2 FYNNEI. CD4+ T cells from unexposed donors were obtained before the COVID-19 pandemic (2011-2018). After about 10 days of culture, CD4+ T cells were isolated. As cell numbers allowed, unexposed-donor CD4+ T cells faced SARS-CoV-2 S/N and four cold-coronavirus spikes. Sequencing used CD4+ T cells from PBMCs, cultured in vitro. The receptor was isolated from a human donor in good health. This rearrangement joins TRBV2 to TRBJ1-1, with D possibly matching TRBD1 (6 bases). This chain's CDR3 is CASTLRDTKNTEAFF. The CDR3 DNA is TGTGCCAGCACCCTGCGGGACACAAAGAACACTGAAGCTTTCTTT.